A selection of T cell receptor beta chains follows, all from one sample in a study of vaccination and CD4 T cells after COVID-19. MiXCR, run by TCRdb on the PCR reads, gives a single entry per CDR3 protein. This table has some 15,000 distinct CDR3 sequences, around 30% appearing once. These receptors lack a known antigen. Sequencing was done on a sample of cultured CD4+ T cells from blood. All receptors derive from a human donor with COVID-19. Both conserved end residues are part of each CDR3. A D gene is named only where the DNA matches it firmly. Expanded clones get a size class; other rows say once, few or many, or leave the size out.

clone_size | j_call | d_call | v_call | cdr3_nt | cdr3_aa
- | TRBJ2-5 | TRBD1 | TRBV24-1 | TGTGCCACCAGTGATGCGGACAGGGGTCCAGCCGCGACCCAGTACTTC | CATSDADRGPAATQYF
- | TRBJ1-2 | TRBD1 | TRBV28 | TGTGCCAGCAGAACCTCCGGGACAGGGGGTGGCTACACCTTC | CASRTSGTGGGYTF
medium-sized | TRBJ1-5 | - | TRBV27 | TGTGCCAGCAGTTTATATAGCAGGGGTGGGCAGCCCCAGCATTTT | CASSLYSRGGQPQHF
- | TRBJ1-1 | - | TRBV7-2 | TGTGCCAGCAGCACCCAGACAGGAAACACTGAAGCTTTCTTT | CASSTQTGNTEAFF
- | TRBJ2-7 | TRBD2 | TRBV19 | TGTGCCAGTAGTATCTCTGGACTAGCGGGGGGGACGGGCTACGAGCAGTACTTC | CASSISGLAGGTGYEQYF
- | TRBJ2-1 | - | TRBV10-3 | TGTGCCATCAGTGCTAGCCTGGGAGATGAGCAGTTCTTC | CAISASLGDEQFF
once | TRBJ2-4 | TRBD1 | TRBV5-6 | TGTGCCAGCAGCTTGACCCGGGACAGGAACATTCAGTACTTC | CASSLTRDRNIQYF
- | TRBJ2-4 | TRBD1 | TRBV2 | TGTGCCAGCCGCCTAAACGACAGGGCCAATAACATTCAGTACTTC | CASRLNDRANNIQYF
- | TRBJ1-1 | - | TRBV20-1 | TGCAGTGCTAATGAGAACACTGAAGCTTTCTTT | CSANENTEAFF
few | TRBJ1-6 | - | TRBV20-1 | TGCAGTGCTAGAGATAGGTCGGACAAATTTATCGGCCCCCTCCACTTT | CSARDRSDKFIGPLHF
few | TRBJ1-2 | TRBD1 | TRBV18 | TGTGCCAGCTCACAAGGGAGCGACAGGGGGGAAGGCTACACCTTC | CASSQGSDRGEGYTF
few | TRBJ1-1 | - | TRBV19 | TGTGCCAGTAGCGCGAGCGTTCTGAACACTGAAGCTTTCTTT | CASSASVLNTEAFF
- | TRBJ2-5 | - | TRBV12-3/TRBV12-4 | TGTGCCAGCAGGGGAAGGGGGGCGGCCCAAGAGACCCAGTACTTC | CASRGRGAAQETQYF
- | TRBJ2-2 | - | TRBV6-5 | TGTGCCAGCAGTTACGCGCGGGGAGGGAACACCGGGGAGCTGTTTTTT | CASSYARGGNTGELFF
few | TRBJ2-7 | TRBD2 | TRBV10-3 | TGTGCCATCAGCGACACTCAGACTAGCGGGGAGCTTTACGAGCAGTACTTC | CAISDTQTSGELYEQYF
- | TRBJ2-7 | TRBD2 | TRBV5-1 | TGCGCCAGCAGCTCGCTAGCGGGACCACCCTACGAGCAGTACTTC | CASSSLAGPPYEQYF
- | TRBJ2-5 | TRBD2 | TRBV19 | TGTGCCAGTACTTCTGGTAGCGGGGGGGCAGAGACCCAGTACTTC | CASTSGSGGAETQYF
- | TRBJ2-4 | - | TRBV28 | TGTGCCAGCAGTTTTGGAGACAGGTTGAACATTCAGTACTTC | CASSFGDRLNIQYF
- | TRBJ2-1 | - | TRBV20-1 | TGCAGTGCCCCTACATCCAGAGATGAGCAGTTCTTC | CSAPTSRDEQFF
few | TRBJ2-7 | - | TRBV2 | TGTGCCAGCAGCCCTTTAAGGTCTCTCTACGAGCAGTACTTC | CASSPLRSLYEQYF
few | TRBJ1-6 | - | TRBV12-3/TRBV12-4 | TGTGCCAGCAGAGAAGACAGCTATAATTCACCCCTCCACTTT | CASREDSYNSPLHF
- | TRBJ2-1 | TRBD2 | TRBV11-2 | TGTGCCAGCAGCTTCTTTGTGAGACTAGCGGGGGACAATGAGCAGTTCTTC | CASSFFVRLAGDNEQFF
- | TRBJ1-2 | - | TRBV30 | TGTGCCTGGAGTGTAAGGGGGGCAAATGGCTACACCTTC | CAWSVRGANGYTF